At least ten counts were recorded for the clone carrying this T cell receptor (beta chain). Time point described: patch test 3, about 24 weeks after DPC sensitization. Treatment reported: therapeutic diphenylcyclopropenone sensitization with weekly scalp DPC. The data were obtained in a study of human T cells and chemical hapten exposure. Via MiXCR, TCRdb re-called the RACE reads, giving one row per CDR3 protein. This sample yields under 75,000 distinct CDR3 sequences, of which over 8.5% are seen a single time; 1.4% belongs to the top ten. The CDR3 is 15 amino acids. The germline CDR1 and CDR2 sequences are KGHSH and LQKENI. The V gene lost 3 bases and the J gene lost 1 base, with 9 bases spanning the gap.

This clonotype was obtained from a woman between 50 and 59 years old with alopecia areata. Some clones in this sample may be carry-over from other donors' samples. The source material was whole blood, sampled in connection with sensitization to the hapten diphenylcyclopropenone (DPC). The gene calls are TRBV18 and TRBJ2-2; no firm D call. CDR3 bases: TGTGCCAGCTCACCGTTGCGGTTGAACACCGGGGAGCTGTTTTTT. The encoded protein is CASSPLRLNTGELFF.